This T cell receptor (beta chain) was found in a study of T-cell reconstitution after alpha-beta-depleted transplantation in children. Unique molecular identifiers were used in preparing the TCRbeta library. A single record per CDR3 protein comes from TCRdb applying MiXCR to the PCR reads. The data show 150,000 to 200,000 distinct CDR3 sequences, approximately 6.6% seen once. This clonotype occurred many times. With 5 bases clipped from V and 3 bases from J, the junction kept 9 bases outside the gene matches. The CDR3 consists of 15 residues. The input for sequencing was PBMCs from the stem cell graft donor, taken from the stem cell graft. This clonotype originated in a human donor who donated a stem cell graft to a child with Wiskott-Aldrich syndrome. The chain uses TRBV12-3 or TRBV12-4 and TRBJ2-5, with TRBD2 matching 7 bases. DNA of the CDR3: TGTGCCAGCAGTCTTTCGCGAAGCGGGGAAGAGACCCAGTACTTC. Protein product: CASSLSRSGEETQYF.